The 32 T cell receptor beta chains below were found in one sample sequenced in a study of CD8+CD57+ T cells in acquired aplastic anemia. Genomic DNA constituted the template upon which TCR beta VDJ and CDR3 profiling was performed. MiXCR was run by TCRdb on the reads, yielding one entry per CDR3 protein. The profile covers roughly 200,000 distinct CDR3 sequences, with 50% to 65% appearing a single time and about 39% taken by the ten largest. The sequenced patients had an expansion of CD8+CD57+ cells seen by flow cytometry. The material sequenced was sorted CD4+, CD8+, or CD8+CD57+ T cells (not recorded which) from PBMCs. The receptor set was obtained from a human donor with aplastic anemia.

This clonotype is a singleton in its sample. The chain combines TRBV24-1 with TRBJ2-5; possibly TRBD1 for D (7 bases). Trimming shortened V by 5 bases and J by 3 bases, and 12 bases separated the two germline ends. Germline values: CDR1 KGHDR, CDR2 SFDVKD. The CDR3 contains 14 residues. The CDR3 DNA sequence: TGTGCCACCAGTGCTCGGGGGACAGAAGAGACCCAGTACTTC. Translation: CATSARGTEETQYF.

This clonotype was seen a handful of times. This chain connects TRBV7-3 to TRBJ2-7; D possibly uses TRBD1 or TRBD2 (5 bases each). Germline loops: CDR1 SGHTA, CDR2 FQGTGA. The CDR3 length is 15 residues. V lost 1 base and J lost 4, with 14 bases in between. The chain's CDR3 is CASSLMAGSPYEQYF. The CDR3 nucleotides read TGTGCCAGCAGCTTAATGGCAGGGAGCCCTTACGAGCAGTACTTC.

This clonotype showed up many times. The J gene is TRBJ2-1, the V gene TRBV4-1, with 8 bases aligning to TRBD2. V shed 0 bases and J 1 base; nucleotides not matched to a gene: 14. CDR3 length: 20 residues. From germline, CDR1 is MGHRA and CDR2 YSYEKL. The CDR3, as DNA: TGCGCCAGCAGCCAAGAGCCGAGCGCGGGGGGCGGAAGTTCCTACAATGAGCAGTTCTTC. Protein: CASSQEPSAGGGSSYNEQFF.

This clonotype was detected only once. V and J are TRBV20-1 and TRBJ2-5; TRBD2 matches at 14 bases. CDR1 is DFQATT, CDR2 SNEGSKA, per germline (reference sequence). V shed 1 base and J 1 base; nucleotides not matched to a gene: 8. The CDR3 contains 18 residues. CDR3 coding DNA: TGCAGTGCTAGAGTGAGCGGGACTAGCGGGGGACCCCAAGAGACCCAGTACTTC. Amino acids: CSARVSGTSGGPQETQYF.

This clonotype appeared many times. The chain recombines TRBV2 with TRBJ2-7; D gene unclear. This CDR3 is built from 15 residues. V lost 1 base and J lost 6, with 16 bases in between. The germline gives CDR1 SNHLY, CDR2 FYNNEI. The CDR3 nucleotides read TGTGCCAGCAGTGAAGAGTCAGTCGTAACGGCCGAGCAGTACTTC. It specifies CASSEESVVTAEQYF.

The rearrangement links TRBV2 to TRBJ1-1; D is unresolved. Looked up from germline, CDR1 is SNHLY and CDR2 is FYNNEI. The CDR3 length is 11 residues. V was clipped by 10 bases and J by 1 base, with 7 bases between them. Here the CDR3 DNA reads TGTGCCAAGTTGAGGAACACTGAAGCTTTCTTT. Translating it yields CAKLRNTEAFF.

This chain connects TRBV7-9 to TRBJ1-1; 10 bases are a match to TRBD1. This CDR3 is 14 amino acids long. With 5 bases clipped from V and 3 bases from J, the junction kept 3 bases outside the gene matches. Germline CDR1 reads SEHNR; CDR2 reads FQNEAQ (reference sequence). The CDR3 DNA follows: TGTGCCAGCAGCGGGACAGGGGATCACACTGAAGCTTTCTTT. This translates into CASSGTGDHTEAFF.

This rearrangement joins TRBV7-8 to TRBJ2-3, with D unclear. V dropped 4 bases and J dropped 11 bases, with 13 bases sitting between them. The CDR3 contains 12 residues. Germline loops: CDR1 SGHVS, CDR2 FQNEAQ. The CDR3 reads CASSSWSSRQYF. DNA of the CDR3: TGTGCCAGCAGCTCGTGGTCCAGTAGGCAGTATTTT. Together with reference TRBV7-8 and TRBJ2-3, the CDR3 gives the full variable domain: GAGVSQSPRYKVAKRGQDVALRCDPISGHVSLFWYQQALGQGPEFLTYFQNEAQLDKSGLPSDRFFAERPEGSVSTLKIQRTQQEDSAVYLCASSSWSSRQYFGPGTRLTVL.

The V and J genes are TRBV9 and TRBJ1-2; D possibly corresponds to TRBD1 (5 bases). The V gene lost 3 bases and the J gene lost 4 bases, with 16 bases spanning the gap. Germline V CDR1 and CDR2: SGDLS, YYNGEE. This CDR3 spans 15 amino acids. CDR3 DNA sequence: TGTGCCAGCAGCGAGGGGAGTAGCTTCGGCTATGGCTACACCTTC. Its protein product is CASSEGSSFGYGYTF.

The chain couples TRBV7-8 to TRBJ2-7, with TRBD1 matching over 7 bases. V was pared by 0 bases and J by 1 base, with 6 bases of the junction left unmatched. This CDR3 has 16 residues. CDR1 is SGHVS, CDR2 FQNEAQ, per germline. The CDR3 DNA reads TGTGCCAGCAGCTTAGCTATCGGACAGGCATCCTACGAGCAGTACTTC. As protein: CASSLAIGQASYEQYF. Based on the CDR3 plus reference TRBV7-8 and TRBJ2-7, the full variable domain is GAGVSQSPRYKVAKRGQDVALRCDPISGHVSLFWYQQALGQGPEFLTYFQNEAQLDKSGLPSDRFFAERPEGSVSTLKIQRTQQEDSAVYLCASSLAIGQASYEQYFGPGTRLTVT.

This sequence joins TRBV24-1 and TRBJ1-5, with 8 bases aligning to TRBD1. The CDR3 is 17 residues long. The J segment lost 5 bases and the V segment lost 2 bases, leaving 10 bases of the junction unmatched. Germline V gives CDR1 KGHDR, CDR2 SFDVKD. The CDR3 loop reads CATSDSGQGVIDQPQHF. The CDR3 DNA follows: TGTGCCACCAGTGATTCAGGACAGGGAGTAATAGATCAGCCCCAGCATTTT.

CDR3 bases: TGTGCCAGCTGGGACGCCGGGGAGCTGTTTTTT. Encoded protein: CASWDAGELFF. This rearrangement joins TRBV7-9 to TRBJ2-2; TRBD1 or TRBD2 may be the D gene (5 bases each). The germline V and J ends were trimmed by 8 bases and 6 bases, with 7 bases remaining between them. Germline CDR1 and CDR2: SEHNR and FQNEAQ (reference sequence). The CDR3 length is 11 residues.

The chain carries TRBV2 and TRBJ1-1; D unclear. V dropped 3 bases and J dropped 4 bases, with 12 bases sitting between them. Germline-derived CDR1 and CDR2 are SNHLY and FYNNEI. This CDR3 is 14 amino acids long. The CDR3 here is CASSERRIGTEAFF. The CDR3 nucleotides read TGTGCCAGCAGTGAGAGGCGGATTGGCACTGAAGCTTTCTTT.

J is TRBJ1-5 and V is TRBV10-3, with D possibly being TRBD1 (5 bases). CDR1 and CDR2 (germline): ENHRY, SYGVKD. V gave up 0 bases and J gave up 8 bases, with 14 bases separating them. The CDR3 runs 15 residues. The CDR3 DNA is TGTGCCATCAGTGAGTCACTAACAGGCCCTAAGCCCCAGCATTTT. It encodes CAISESLTGPKPQHF.

The chain joins TRBV7-9 to TRBJ2-7; D uncertain. Germline lookup yields CDR1 SEHNR and CDR2 FQNEAQ (reference sequence). There are 12 residues in the CDR3. Trimming stripped 5 bases from V and 4 bases from J, with 9 bases between. CDR3 protein: CASSPDKYEQYF. DNA of the CDR3: TGTGCCAGCAGCCCCGACAAGTACGAGCAGTACTTC.

Many counts were recorded for this clonotype. The chain combines TRBV7-9 with TRBJ2-2, with 8 bases that match TRBD2. Germline CDR1 SEHNR, CDR2 FQNEAQ (reference sequence). This CDR3 has 13 residues. V lost 4 bases, J lost 7 bases, and 2 bases stayed unmatched. The CDR3 is CASSSSGYGELFF. DNA for the CDR3: TGTGCCAGCAGCTCTAGCGGGTACGGGGAGCTGTTTTTT.

This clonotype was seen a single time. A junction end diverges from the germline sequence, so it may reflect a read error. This chain connects TRBV7-2 to TRBJ2-2, with 12 bases aligning to TRBD2. Germline V lookup: CDR1 SGHTA, CDR2 FQGNSA. The CDR3 is 12 residues long. CDR3 in amino acids: CASSPLAGGLFF. The CDR3 DNA is TGTGCCAGCAGCCCACTAGCGGGGGGGCTGTTTTTT.

The rearrangement links TRBV20-1 to TRBJ2-5; 8 positions agree with TRBD1. The germline V gene encodes CDR1 DFQATT and CDR2 SNEGSKA (reference sequence). After removal of 6 bases from V and 9 bases from J, the junction contained 12 bases not matched to a gene. This CDR3 has 13 amino acids. The CDR3 loop is CSATGQGDQPQYF. As DNA, the CDR3 is TGCAGTGCGACCGGACAGGGAGATCAGCCCCAGTACTTC.

The J gene is TRBJ1-1, the V gene TRBV7-2; 8 positions match TRBD1. V shed 6 bases and J 8 bases; nucleotides not matched to a gene: 11. CDR3 length: 14 amino acids. Germline lookup yields CDR1 SGHTA and CDR2 FQGNSA. DNA of the CDR3: TGTGCCAGCAGACCACTCGGACAGGGTGCCGAAGCTTTCTTT. Translating it yields CASRPLGQGAEAFF.

The V gene is TRBV19, the J gene TRBJ1-6; D gene ambiguous. This CDR3 comprises 15 residues. CDR1 is LNHDA and CDR2 is SQIVND in the germline V gene (reference sequence). Trimming left V 9 bases short and J 6 bases short, with 18 bases between. CDR3 DNA: TGTGCCAGCCACCGCTTCGGGGATGGTAATTCACCCCTCCACTTT. It specifies CASHRFGDGNSPLHF.

The rearrangement joins TRBV7-2 to TRBJ1-1; D might be TRBD1 (6 bases). The germline V and J ends were trimmed by 7 bases and 3 bases, with 24 bases remaining between them. The V gene's germline CDR1 is SGHTA and CDR2 FQGNSA. This CDR3 has 17 residues. DNA for the CDR3: TGTGCCAGCAATCCACTGGGGGGGCGGGGGAGACACACTGAAGCTTTCTTT. This encodes CASNPLGGRGRHTEAFF.

The chain uses TRBV12-3 or TRBV12-4 and TRBJ2-3; D is possibly TRBD2 (5 bases). CDR3 length equals 14 residues. V lost 1 base and J lost 5, with 10 bases in between. The CDR3 nucleotides read TGTGCCAGCAGTTTAGGGCGGGTTCTAGATACGCAGTATTTT. Its translation is CASSLGRVLDTQYF.

This clonotype occurred a few times. The chain has TRBV24-1 and TRBJ2-3; either TRBD1 or TRBD2 may fit D (6 bases each). CDR1 and CDR2 (germline): KGHDR, SFDVKD. The CDR3 sequence is 14 residues long. Trimming took off 7 bases at V and 0 bases at J, with 10 bases between the two ends. The CDR3 coding sequence is TGTGCCACCAGGTCGGGGGCTAGCACAGATACGCAGTATTTT. Its protein product is CATRSGASTDTQYF.

The chain is built from TRBV24-1 and TRBJ1-2; D unresolved. This CDR3 is built from 13 residues. V dropped 7 bases and J dropped 0 bases, with 8 bases sitting between them. Germline CDR1 reads KGHDR; CDR2 reads SFDVKD. For the CDR3, the DNA is TGTGCCACCAGCCTCGGGTCTAACTATGGCTACACCTTC. Translation: CATSLGSNYGYTF.

The chain uses TRBV25-1 and TRBJ1-2, with D possibly matching TRBD1 (6 bases). V was pared by 6 bases and J by 4 bases, with 12 bases between. The germline V gene has CDR1 MGHDK and CDR2 SYGVNS. The CDR3 consists of 13 residues. CDR3 in DNA: TGTGCCAGCAGAAGTACAGGGTCCTATGGCTACACCTTC. This codes for CASRSTGSYGYTF.

On this clonotype: It may be a read error: a sequence one base away is much more abundant. This chain connects TRBV19 to TRBJ1-1, with 8 bases aligning to TRBD1. CDR1 and CDR2 (germline): LNHDA, SQIVND (reference sequence). This CDR3 spans 15 amino acids. The CDR3 protein is CTSSPGTGMNTEAFF. The CDR3 DNA reads as TGTACCAGTAGTCCTGGGACAGGCATGAACACTGAAGCTTTCTTT.

The chain carries TRBV24-1 and TRBJ1-1; D call uncertain. This CDR3 contains 13 residues. Germline-derived CDR1 and CDR2 are KGHDR and SFDVKD. V lost 5 bases and J 1 base, leaving 7 bases between the germline ends. The CDR3 sequence: CATSGRRNTEAFF. CDR3 coding DNA: TGTGCCACCAGTGGCAGGAGGAACACTGAAGCTTTCTTT.

The chain couples TRBV20-1 to TRBJ2-7; D not resolved. Germline assignment: CDR1 DFQATT and CDR2 SNEGSKA (reference sequence). V was clipped by 3 bases and J by 6 bases, with 12 bases between them. The CDR3 length is 12 residues. The CDR3 is CSARWAGFEQYF. CDR3 DNA sequence: TGCAGTGCTAGGTGGGCAGGTTTCGAGCAGTACTTC.

A word on this clonotype: The junction departs from the called germline gene at one end, perhaps through a read error. The chain employs TRBV2 and TRBJ1-1; no clear D. The CDR3 extends over 17 amino acids. Per the germline V gene, CDR1 is SNHLY and CDR2 is FYNNEI. The chain's CDR3 is CASSPPPLLRQNTEAFF. Here the CDR3 DNA reads TGTGCTAGCAGTCCCCCTCCGTTGCTGAGACAGAACACTGAAGCTTTCTTT.

The V gene is TRBV20-1, the J gene TRBJ2-5; 10 bases map to TRBD2. In germline, CDR1 is DFQATT, CDR2 SNEGSKA (reference sequence). Losses at the gene ends were 4 bases for V and 2 bases for J; bases not matched to a gene: 1. There are 13 residues in the CDR3. Written as DNA, the CDR3 is TGCAGTGCTAAACTAGCGGGGCAAGAGACCCAGTACTTC. It yields the protein CSAKLAGQETQYF.

This chain connects TRBV10-3 to TRBJ2-7; 9 positions agree with TRBD1. The germline V gene has CDR1 ENHRY and CDR2 SYGVKD. Trimming at V came to 4 bases and at J to 5 bases, leaving 12 bases not matched to a gene. The CDR3 has 16 residues. The CDR3 region has the DNA TGTGCCATCAGTGGCTTTCTAGGACAGGGGTCCCACGAGCAGTACTTC. Amino acids: CAISGFLGQGSHEQYF.

V is TRBV10-1 and J is TRBJ2-1; no reliable D call. This CDR3 contains 17 residues. The germline V gene encodes CDR1 WNHNN and CDR2 SYGVQD (reference sequence). V was trimmed by 2 bases and J by 0 bases, leaving 14 bases between them. CDR3 sequence: CASSEKLGGSSYNEQFF. The CDR3 DNA is TGCGCCAGCAGTGAGAAGCTGGGTGGAAGCTCCTACAATGAGCAGTTCTTC.